These T cell receptor beta chains were read from a single sample in a study of OX40 agonist ivuxolimab in advanced cancers. Measured with immunoSEQ multiplex PCR; TCRdb has only the in-frame clones, and not every one. The top ten hold approximately 1.1% of the sample, which has about 71,000 clones, around 83% seen once. Sequenced material: CD4+ or CD8+ T cells sorted from blood, taken in a trial of the OX40 agonist ivuxolimab. These receptors were taken from an adult with an advanced solid tumor such as melanoma, head and neck, liver or kidney cancer. Each CDR3 is given with its conserved first and last residue. A D gene is named only where the DNA matches it firmly. Not every row has a clone size; where given, it reads once, few, many or a size class.

TRBV27,TRBD1,TRBJ2-2,NA,CASMDRVSGELFF
TRBV7-9,NA,TRBJ1-1,NA,CASSLVSEAFF
TRBV7-2,NA,TRBJ2-6,NA,CASSLGHSGANVLTF
TRBV29-1,TRBD2,TRBJ2-3,NA,CSVGLSSGSADTQYF
TRBV29-1,NA,TRBJ2-7,NA,CSVVGGSYEQYF
TRBV7-3,NA,TRBJ2-3,NA,CASSLTALGTDTQYF
TRBV19,TRBD1,TRBJ1-4,NA,CASSTRQGDEKLFF
TRBV5-1,NA,TRBJ2-7,NA,CASSLVQGSYEQYF
TRBV11-3,NA,TRBJ2-5,NA,CASSLAGGQETQYF
TRBV4-2,NA,TRBJ2-3,once,CASSQDLGTDTQYF
TRBV6-5,NA,TRBJ2-7,NA,CASSSSRRTYEQYF
TRBV27,NA,TRBJ1-5,few,CASSPRQGNQPQHF
TRBV6-1,TRBD1,TRBJ1-4,NA,CASSWQGAVGEKLFF
TRBV7-2,NA,TRBJ1-5,NA,CASSTRERTVSNQPQHF
TRBV2,NA,TRBJ1-5,NA,CASNGGRVEIQHF
TRBV6-5,TRBD1,TRBJ2-3,NA,CASSYAFGTGGDTQYF
TRBV5-6,NA,TRBJ1-5,NA,CASSPRSSLGPQHF
TRBV9,NA,TRBJ2-1,NA,CASSVNGDSEQFF
TRBV28,TRBD1,TRBJ1-2,NA,CASRIPSGTAYGYTF
TRBV7-2,NA,TRBJ1-1,NA,CASSIIRVTEAFF
TRBV5-4,TRBD2,TRBJ2-7,NA,CASINSGGSYEQYF
TRBV18,NA,TRBJ2-2,NA,CASSPASRADTGELFF
TRBV6-1,TRBD2,TRBJ2-1,once,CASSRAGGPGNEQFF
TRBV18,NA,TRBJ2-1,NA,CASSPPSAGEQFF
TRBV19,NA,TRBJ2-2,few,CASSIQGIGELFF
TRBV6-5,NA,TRBJ1-1,once,CASNMNTEAFF
TRBV5-1,TRBD1,TRBJ2-7,NA,CASSFRTGLSSYEQYF
TRBV6-6,NA,TRBJ2-7,NA,CASGRFGYYEQYF
TRBV10-2,NA,TRBJ2-1,NA,CASSEERGRQFF
TRBV28,NA,TRBJ1-1,NA,CATGGGNTEAFF
TRBV13,TRBD2,TRBJ2-3,NA,CASSALLAGGTDTQYF
TRBV4-1,NA,TRBJ2-4,NA,CASSQVGVAKNIQYF
TRBV11-2,NA,TRBJ2-2,NA,CASSLSSLPNTGELFF
TRBV6-1,NA,TRBJ2-2,NA,CASRLGAGGELFF
TRBV7-2,NA,TRBJ2-1,NA,CASTRQEGYNEQFF
TRBV7-2,NA,TRBJ2-1,NA,CASRGSGFPYNEQFF
TRBV7-9,TRBD1,TRBJ1-1,NA,CASSSPDRGELNTEAFF